Presented here are 27 T cell receptor beta chains from one specimen sequenced in a study of T-cell memory formation after mild COVID-19. TCRdb reprocessed the 5' RACE reads via MiXCR and lists one record per CDR3 protein. Of 150,000 to 200,000 distinct CDR3 sequences in the sample, about 22% were seen once. Input material: PBMCs or a T cell subset sorted from them (not recorded which). The receptors come from an adult woman who had mild COVID-19 (a few samples of this study predate the infection). Cell type and time point are not known.

V is TRBV7-9 and J is TRBJ2-2, with D uncertain. This CDR3 has 15 residues. Trimming pared 7 bases from V and 3 bases from J, leaving 15 bases between. Germline lookup yields CDR1 SEHNR and CDR2 FQNEAQ (reference sequence). The CDR3 sequence is CASTPIPNDTGELFF. DNA for the CDR3: TGTGCCAGCACCCCCATCCCGAATGACACCGGGGAGCTGTTTTTT. Full variable domain (rest looked up from reference TRBV7-9 and TRBJ2-2): DTGVSQNPRHKITKRGQNVTFRCDPISEHNRLYWYRQTLGQGPEFLTYFQNEAQLEKSRLLSDRFSAERPKGSFSTLEIQRTEQGDSAMYLCASTPIPNDTGELFFGEGSRLTVL.

This clonotype was found a few times. CDR3 bases: TGTGCCAGCAGGCCTGACAGGAGCTCTGGAAACACCATATATTTT. This translates into CASRPDRSSGNTIYF. The chain has TRBV3-1 and TRBJ1-3, with a weak D call TRBD1 (6 bases). V lost 6 bases and J lost 0, with 12 bases in between. The CDR3 is made up of 15 amino acids. The V gene's germline CDR1 is LGHDT and CDR2 YNNKEL (reference sequence).

The chain recombines TRBV25-1 with TRBJ2-1; 11 bases fit TRBD2. The J segment lost 6 bases and the V segment lost 4 bases, leaving 14 bases of the junction unmatched. CDR3 length: 18 residues. Germline-derived CDR1 and CDR2 are MGHDK and SYGVNS. CDR3 residues: CASSVRYSGLAGGNEQFF. CDR3 bases: TGTGCCAGCAGTGTTCGTTATTCCGGGCTAGCGGGGGGCAATGAGCAGTTCTTC.

The chain couples TRBV5-1 to TRBJ1-2; no firm D call. This CDR3 has 15 residues. Trimming took off 4 bases at V and 2 bases at J, with 15 bases between the two ends. Per the germline V gene, CDR1 is SGHRS and CDR2 is YFSETQ. The CDR3 here is CASSPGLGENYGYTF. CDR3 nucleotides: TGCGCCAGCAGCCCGGGCCTTGGGGAGAACTATGGCTACACCTTC.

V and J are TRBV20-1 and TRBJ2-7; D is ambiguous. Germline loops: CDR1 DFQATT, CDR2 SNEGSKA (reference sequence). The V and J ends lost 5 bases and 1 base respectively, with 12 bases between them. This CDR3 has 13 amino acids. CDR3 loop: CSAPGSGSYEQYF. DNA for the CDR3: TGCAGTGCTCCTGGGTCTGGGTCCTACGAGCAGTACTTC.

This clonotype came up a few times. This sequence joins TRBV29-1 and TRBJ1-2, with D possibly TRBD1 on 5 matching bases. Germline CDR1 and CDR2: SQVTM and ANQGSEA. The CDR3 length is 15 residues. Trimming left V 0 bases short and J 5 bases short, with 16 bases between. The CDR3, as DNA: TGCAGCGTTGAAGATCCGGTACGAGGGGTTTATGGCTACACCTTC. Translating gives CSVEDPVRGVYGYTF.

V and J are TRBV9 and TRBJ2-7; perhaps TRBD2 as D (5 bases). The V gene's germline CDR1 is SGDLS and CDR2 YYNGEE. V lost 3 bases and J lost 3, with 10 bases in between. CDR3 size: 13 residues. Here the CDR3 reads CASSGEGGYEQYF. CDR3 nucleotides: TGTGCCAGCAGCGGAGAAGGAGGCTACGAGCAGTACTTC.

The chain has TRBV24-1 and TRBJ2-1, with D hard to call. Germline loops: CDR1 KGHDR, CDR2 SFDVKD. The length of the CDR3 is 13 residues. V lost 4 bases and J 2 bases, leaving 5 bases between the germline ends. The CDR3 sequence is CATSDWTYNEQFF. The CDR3 nucleotides are TGTGCCACCAGTGACTGGACCTACAATGAGCAGTTCTTC.

The V gene is TRBV7-9, the J gene TRBJ1-5, with D hard to call. V was pared by 0 bases and J by 0 bases, with 15 bases between. The length of the CDR3 is 18 residues. Per the germline V gene, CDR1 is SEHNR and CDR2 is FQNEAQ (reference sequence). CDR3: CASSLAVPGSYSNQPQHF. In DNA form, the CDR3 reads TGTGCCAGCAGCTTAGCGGTTCCCGGGTCCTATAGCAATCAGCCCCAGCATTTT.

The chain carries TRBV12-3 or TRBV12-4 and TRBJ2-3, with D possibly matching TRBD1 (5 bases). V shed 7 bases and J shed 6 bases, with 11 bases lying between them. The CDR3 length is 12 residues. In nucleotides, the CDR3 is TGTGCCAGCACCCAGGGTGAGGATACGCAGTATTTT. Its protein is CASTQGEDTQYF.

The V and J genes are TRBV20-1 and TRBJ1-1, with no clear D. V was clipped by 0 bases and J by 4 bases, with 9 bases between them. Germline lookup yields CDR1 DFQATT and CDR2 SNEGSKA (reference sequence). The CDR3 has 13 amino acids. The CDR3 protein is CSARDPSSTEAFF. Here the CDR3 DNA reads TGCAGTGCTAGAGACCCCTCGAGCACTGAAGCTTTCTTT.

The chain uses TRBV30 and TRBJ2-2, with D uncertain. The V end lost 6 bases, the J end lost 8 bases, and 16 bases lay between the germline ends. This CDR3 region has 13 residues. The germline gives CDR1 GTSNPN, CDR2 SVGIG (reference sequence). The CDR3 protein is CACYLEPRGELFF. CDR3 DNA: TGTGCCTGCTACCTAGAACCGAGGGGGGAGCTGTTTTTT.

The chain joins TRBV5-1 to TRBJ2-7, with 9 nucleotides matching TRBD1. This CDR3 contains 14 residues. Germline V gives CDR1 SGHRS, CDR2 YFSETQ. J gave up 1 base and V 3 bases, and 2 bases lay outside the gene matches. CDR3 sequence: CASSWTGESYEQYF. The CDR3 DNA sequence: TGCGCCAGCAGCTGGACAGGGGAGTCCTACGAGCAGTACTTC.

The table lists this clonotype with a few counts. V and J are TRBV2 and TRBJ2-3; TRBD2 is a possible D gene (7 bases). The germline V gene has CDR1 SNHLY and CDR2 FYNNEI. Between the trimmed V and J ends, which lost 7 bases and 8 bases, there was a span of 22 bases. This CDR3 has 15 amino acids. The chain's CDR3 is CASTDSGGRLGTQYF. Written as DNA, the CDR3 is TGTGCCAGCACCGATTCGGGGGGCCGGTTGGGTACGCAGTATTTT. Full variable domain (missing parts from reference TRBV2 and TRBJ2-3): EPEVTQTPSHQVTQMGQEVILRCVPISNHLYFYWYRQILGQKVEFLVSFYNNEISEKSEIFDDQFSVERPDGSNFTLKIRSTKLEDSAMYFCASTDSGGRLGTQYFGPGTRLTVL.

This clonotype was detected only a few times. V is TRBV7-8 and J is TRBJ2-3, with D possibly matching TRBD1 (5 bases). The length of the CDR3 is 14 residues. Germline assignment: CDR1 SGHVS and CDR2 FQNEAQ. The V gene lost 3 bases and the J gene lost 2 bases, with 9 bases spanning the gap. In DNA, the CDR3 is TGTGCCAGCAGCTTGGACACATACACAGATACGCAGTATTTT. It specifies CASSLDTYTDTQYF.

This sequence joins TRBV11-2 and TRBJ1-2; 9 nucleotides match TRBD1. CDR3 length: 15 amino acids. Germline V CDR1 and CDR2: SGHAT, FQNNGV. J gave up 5 bases and V 5 bases, and 9 bases lay outside the gene matches. CDR3 sequence: CASSGNRGQGYGYTF. DNA for the CDR3: TGTGCCAGCAGCGGGAACAGGGGGCAAGGGTATGGCTACACCTTC.

In this sample, this clonotype turned up once. The V and J genes are TRBV20-1 and TRBJ1-2; D ambiguous. This CDR3 has 16 residues. With 4 bases removed from V and 5 bases from J, the gap between germline ends came to 23 bases. CDR1 DFQATT and CDR2 SNEGSKA come from the germline V gene (reference sequence). Here the CDR3 reads CSANPHPTRIGYGYTF. CDR3 in DNA: TGCAGTGCTAACCCCCATCCTACGCGGATAGGGTATGGCTACACCTTC.

The genes are TRBV18 and TRBJ1-1; D may be TRBD1 (5 bases). The CDR3 contains 13 residues. CDR1 is KGHSH, CDR2 LQKENI, per germline. The germline V and J ends were trimmed by 3 bases and 7 bases, with 12 bases remaining between them. The CDR3 nucleotides read TGTGCCAGCTCACCTTGGGACGGTTTTGAAGCTTTCTTT. Protein sequence: CASSPWDGFEAFF.

The V gene is TRBV7-9, the J gene TRBJ1-1, with TRBD1 as a possible D gene (5 bases). Per the germline V gene, CDR1 is SEHNR and CDR2 is FQNEAQ (reference sequence). The V gene lost 2 bases and the J gene lost 3 bases, with 19 bases spanning the gap. This CDR3 is built from 17 residues. The CDR3 coding sequence is TGTGCCAGCAGCTTACTTAATTTAGAGGGGCCGGACACTGAAGCTTTCTTT. Protein: CASSLLNLEGPDTEAFF.

CDR3 in DNA: TGTGCCAGCAGCCAAGATGGACTAGCGGGGATCGAGCAGTACTTC. It codes for CASSQDGLAGIEQYF. The rearrangement uses TRBV7-8 and TRBJ2-7, with TRBD2 identical over 12 bases. The junction had 8 bases not matched to a gene; V was cut back by 5 bases and J by 6 bases. CDR3 length: 15 residues. The germline CDR1 and CDR2 sequences are SGHVS and FQNEAQ.

In the case of this clonotype: This likely comes from a read error, as the CDR3 has no conserved phenylalanine or tryptophan at its end. The chain employs TRBV7-8 and TRBJ2-1, with D possibly being TRBD1 (5 bases). Germline V gene data show CDR1 as SGHVS and CDR2 as FQNEAQ. The CDR3 is made up of 16 amino acids. With 0 bases removed from V and 6 bases from J, the gap between germline ends came to 15 bases. CDR3 bases: TGTGCCAGCAGCTTAGCCTTACAGGACCCCAGCAATGAGCAGTTCTTA. Residues: CASSLALQDPSNEQFL.

The V and J genes are TRBV3-1 and TRBJ2-7, with TRBD1 identical over 10 bases. The length of the CDR3 is 18 residues. With V trimmed by 0 bases and J by 4 bases, 12 bases remained unmatched. Germline V gives CDR1 LGHDT, CDR2 YNNKEL (reference sequence). As DNA, the CDR3 is TGTGCCAGCAGCCAAGATCCCTTCGGTCGGGACAGGGGTTACGAGCAGTACTTC. This translates into CASSQDPFGRDRGYEQYF.

Notes on this clonotype: A read error is possible here, since a much larger clone lies one base away. The CDR3 sequence: CACSLSGNQPQHF. The DNA of the CDR3 is TGTGCCTGCAGTTTATCCGGCAATCAGCCCCAGCATTTT. The V and J genes are TRBV27 and TRBJ1-5; D remains ambiguous. This CDR3 comprises 13 residues. Per germline, CDR1 MNHEY and CDR2 SMNVEV (reference sequence).

This clonotype has a handful of counts. The chain carries TRBV6-5 and TRBJ2-7; TRBD1 matches at 8 bases. The junction had 18 bases not matched to a gene; V was cut back by 3 bases and J by 11 bases. The CDR3 runs 16 residues. Germline loops: CDR1 MNHEY, CDR2 SVGAGI. CDR3 sequence reads: CASSYTFLDREESEYF. CDR3 bases: TGTGCCAGCAGTTATACTTTTCTGGACAGGGAGGAATCTGAGTACTTC.

By frequency in the sample, this clonotype is medium-sized. The chain combines TRBV7-9 with TRBJ2-7; 7 bases agree with TRBD2. CDR3 length: 14 residues. Germline CDR1 SEHNR, CDR2 FQNEAQ (reference sequence). The trim removed 1 base at V and 4 bases at J, leaving 4 bases unmatched. The CDR3 DNA follows: TGTGCCAGCAGCTTAGAGGGCGGGAGTTACGAGCAGTACTTC. This sequence encodes CASSLEGGSYEQYF.

This clonotype came up many times. The chain has TRBV7-9 and TRBJ1-5; D ambiguous. This CDR3 is built from 14 residues. CDR1 and CDR2 from the germline V gene are SEHNR and FQNEAQ (reference sequence). V was shortened by 1 base and J by 2 bases, with 6 bases between the two germline ends. The CDR3 loop is CASSLDSGNQPQHF. CDR3 DNA sequence: TGTGCCAGCAGCTTAGACAGCGGCAATCAGCCCCAGCATTTT.

This clonotype occurred a few times. The chain recombines TRBV7-9 with TRBJ2-5; 8 bases fit TRBD2. V gave up 0 bases and J gave up 3 bases; unmatched junction bases: 3. The CDR3 runs to 15 residues. Germline CDR1 and CDR2: SEHNR and FQNEAQ (reference sequence). CDR3 DNA: TGTGCCAGCAGCTTAGCCTTACTAGCGGAAGAGACCCAGTACTTC. It codes for CASSLALLAEETQYF. Filled out from reference TRBV7-9 and TRBJ2-5, the complete variable domain reads DTGVSQNPRHKITKRGQNVTFRCDPISEHNRLYWYRQTLGQGPEFLTYFQNEAQLEKSRLLSDRFSAERPKGSFSTLEIQRTEQGDSAMYLCASSLALLAEETQYFGPGTRLLVL.